This T cell receptor (beta chain) was sequenced during a study of blood T cell repertoires in COVID-19. Across the study: COVID-19 samples collected from the United States, Italy and Spain covered acute and convalescent phases. PBMCs, B-cell-depleted T cells, or T cells provided the cDNA or gDNA that made up the material.

CDR1 is SNHLY and CDR2 is FYNNEI in the germline V gene. The CDR3 is 15 amino acids. The V end was cut by 8 bases, the J end by 2 bases, with 15 bases between. The method was immunoSEQ multiplex PCR; TCRdb's version includes in-frame clones alone and lacks a portion of them. The sample comprises roughly 30,000 clones, roughly 87% of which are singletons, and under 30% rests with the top ten. This clonotype was sampled from a man older than 75 with acute or convalescent COVID-19. This chain uses TRBV2 with TRBJ2-2, with D perhaps matching TRBD1 (6 bases). Sequenced: peripheral blood. The CDR3 bases are TGTGCCAGCTCCACCACCGGGACAAACACCGGGGAGCTGTTTTTT. It translates to CASSTTGTNTGELFF.